What follows describes a single TCR beta chain. Its antigen is still unknown. From the 5' RACE reads, TCRdb called clonotypes with MiXCR, one entry per CDR3 protein. This table holds a few hundred thousand distinct CDR3 sequences, more than 20% found once. The sample is drawn from a study of CD8 T cells in ankylosing spondylitis. Study-wide results and limits: What appeared characteristic of ankylosing spondylitis blood was a TCR beta motif of eight or nine highly homologous variants. Enrichment of disease-linked clones was reportedly significant in matched ankylosing spondylitis synovial fluid. Disease-associated clones were CD8+ and fairly uncommon in peripheral blood. Both synovial fluid and blood in reactive arthritis had previously been reported to carry some motif variants.

The germline V gene encodes CDR1 DFQATT and CDR2 SNEGSKA (reference sequence). The CDR3 contains 15 residues. Losses at the gene ends were 3 bases for V and 4 bases for J; bases not matched to a gene: 6. The clonotype originates from a female donor with ankylosing spondylitis or in good health (not recorded which). The V call is TRBV20-1, the J call TRBJ1-4, with 9 bases matching TRBD1. Sample: blood, either unsorted or a sorted T cell fraction (not recorded which). The CDR3 sequence is CSARTPGQGNEKLFF. The CDR3, as DNA: TGCAGTGCTAGGACGCCGGGACAGGGTAATGAAAAACTGTTTTTT.